Here is one T cell receptor beta chain with its context. Its matching antigen is unknown. The data derive from a study of spatial heterogeneity in lung cancer. Turning to the study itself: The average count in raw reads for each unique TCR and UMI combination exceeded 8.5 appearances. General study results and limits: Among blood samples, ubiquitous expanded tumor TCRs appeared more at resection than at follow-up.

Germline values: CDR1 SNHLY, CDR2 FYNNEI. V gave up 6 bases and J gave up 2 bases, with 13 bases separating them. The CDR3 has 15 residues. A unique molecular identifier was attached to every TCR cDNA molecule. TCRdb itself ran the 5' RACE reads through MiXCR, one entry per CDR3 protein. The table records roughly 49,000 distinct CDR3 sequences, around 6.7% of them present only once. The time point here: sample taken at primary tumor resection. Frozen PBMC, nontumor lung or tumor provided whole RNA, which was sequenced unsorted. 55 to 80 TRACERx patients with early, untreated non-small cell lung cancer donated samples.

The receptor was derived from a female donor with early-stage non-small cell lung cancer. Specimen: PBMCs, collected at surgery. The chain recombines TRBV2 with TRBJ2-2; D call uncertain. CDR3 protein: CASRARSSNTGELFF. The CDR3 DNA sequence: TGTGCCAGCAGGGCTCGGTCCAGTAACACCGGGGAGCTGTTTTTT.